This T cell receptor beta chain stems from a study of T-cell reconstitution after alpha-beta-depleted transplantation in children (dated by TCRdb to the mid-2010s). As for the study more broadly: Using TCR repertoire profiling, the study quantitatively followed how T-cell immune reconstitution unfolded in children after TCRalphabeta/CD19-depleted allogeneic hematopoietic cell transplantation. Beyond this particular receptor, the publication reports: The high TCRbeta diversity at day 60 in some patients was ascribed to recipient T cells and intrathymic progenitors that had survived conditioning. About two months after transplant, the apparently early recovery of alphabetaT-cell counts reportedly depended on just several hundred clones that had expanded rapidly and came from non-depleted graft cells. Over the following months the frequencies of hyperexpanded clones went down, and after one year T-cell counts and TCRbeta diversity were mostly credited to newly produced T cells.

This specimen's treatment or condition label, interpreted: allogeneic hematopoietic cell transplantation with graft depleted of TCRalphabeta T cells and CD19 B cells. TCRalphabeta/CD19-depleted allogeneic hematopoietic cell grafts were given to the transplant recipients, all of whom were children. Receptors were amplified or captured by PCR. The sequencer was an Illumina HiSeq 2500. Molecular barcoding was employed in the preparation of TCR libraries, with unique molecular identifiers being used to normalize TCRbeta repertoire quantification. TCRdb reprocessed the public reads (quality trimming at Q25 with fastp, clone calling with MiXCR) and kept in-frame beta chains. One record per CDR3 amino acid sequence lists the most common genes and DNA. This sample holds some 200,000 distinct CDR3 sequences; 6.6% were observed only once. The ten most abundant clones make up about 5.5% of the sample. Trimming costs V 4 bases and J 0 bases, and their ends lie 7 bases apart. For CDR1 and CDR2, the germline V gene (reference sequence) lists DFQATT and SNEGSKA. From cysteine to phenylalanine, the CDR3 is 13 amino acids long. The retained sequence is limited to the CDR3, 39 bases, with the frame set at the first base.

This clonotype was detected many times. The clone's antigen remains unknown. Per-base quality was not reported, and no clone a single base away is much larger than it. The receptor comes from a boy aged 2 to 10 with acute lymphoblastic leukemia, due to receive a stem cell transplant. The sample in question was PBMCs, obtained before TCRalphabeta/CD19-depleted stem cell transplant. This chain joins TRBV20-1 to TRBJ1-5; too little of a D gene remains to name it. This receptor has the CDR3 CSATSNSNQPQHF. The bases are TGCAGTGCTACCTCTAATAGCAATCAGCCCCAGCATTTT.